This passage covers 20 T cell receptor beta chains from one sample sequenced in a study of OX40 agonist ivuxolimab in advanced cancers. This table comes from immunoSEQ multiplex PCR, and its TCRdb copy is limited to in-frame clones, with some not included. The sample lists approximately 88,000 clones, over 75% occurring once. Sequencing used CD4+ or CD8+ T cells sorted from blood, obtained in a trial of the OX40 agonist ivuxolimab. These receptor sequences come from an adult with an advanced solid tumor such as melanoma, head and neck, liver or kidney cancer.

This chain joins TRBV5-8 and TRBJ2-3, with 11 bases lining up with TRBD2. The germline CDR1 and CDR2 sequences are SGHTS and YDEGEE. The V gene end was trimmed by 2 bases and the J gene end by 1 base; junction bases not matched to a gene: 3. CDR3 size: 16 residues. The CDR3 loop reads CASSLGLAGGTDTQYF. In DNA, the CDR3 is TGTGCCAGCAGCTTAGGACTAGCGGGCGGCACAGATACGCAGTATTTT.

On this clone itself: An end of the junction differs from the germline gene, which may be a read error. CDR3 sequence reads: CASIGGGYGHTF. The CDR3 coding sequence is TGTGCCAGCATCGGGGGGGGCTATGGCCACACCTTC. The V and J genes are TRBV6-1 and TRBJ1-2, with D tentatively TRBD1 (6 bases). Germline V lookup: CDR1 MNHNS, CDR2 SASEGT. The CDR3 runs to 12 residues.

The CDR3 sequence is CASSQDVTQLYEQYF. As DNA, the CDR3 is TGTGCCAGCAGCCAAGATGTGACCCAGTTGTACGAGCAGTACTTC. The chain couples TRBV4-2 to TRBJ2-7; D unclear. The CDR3 sequence is 15 residues long. Germline V lookup: CDR1 LGHNA, CDR2 YNFKEQ. Trimming took 0 bases from V and 4 from J, leaving 13 bases between them.

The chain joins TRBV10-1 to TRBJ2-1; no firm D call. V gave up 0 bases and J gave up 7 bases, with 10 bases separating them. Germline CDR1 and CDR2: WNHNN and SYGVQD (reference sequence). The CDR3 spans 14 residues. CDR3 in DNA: TGCGCCAGCAGTGAGTCGAACAATCTAAATGAGCAGTTCTTC. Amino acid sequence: CASSESNNLNEQFF.

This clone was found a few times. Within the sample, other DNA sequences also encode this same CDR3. This CDR3 reads CASSLHQGSNEQFF. DNA of the CDR3: TGTGCCAGCAGCTTACATCAGGGTAGCAATGAGCAGTTCTTC. The chain is built from TRBV7-9 and TRBJ2-1, with a possible D match to TRBD1 (5 bases). The CDR3 totals 14 residues. CDR1 is SEHNR and CDR2 is FQNEAQ in the germline V gene (reference sequence). V lost 2 bases, J lost 6 bases, and 11 bases lay in between. The variable domain in full, completed from reference TRBV7-9 and TRBJ2-1, reads DTGVSQNPRHKITKRGQNVTFRCDPISEHNRLYWYRQTLGQGPEFLTYFQNEAQLEKSRLLSDRFSAERPKGSFSTLEIQRTEQGDSAMYLCASSLHQGSNEQFFGPGTRLTVL.

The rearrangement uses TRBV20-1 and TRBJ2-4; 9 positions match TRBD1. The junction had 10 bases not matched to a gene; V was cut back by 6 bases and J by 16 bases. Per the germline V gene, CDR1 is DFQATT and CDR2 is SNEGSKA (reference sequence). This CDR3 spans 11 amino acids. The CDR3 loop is CSADRWDRVYF. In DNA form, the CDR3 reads TGCAGTGCCGACCGCTGGGACAGGGTATACTTC.

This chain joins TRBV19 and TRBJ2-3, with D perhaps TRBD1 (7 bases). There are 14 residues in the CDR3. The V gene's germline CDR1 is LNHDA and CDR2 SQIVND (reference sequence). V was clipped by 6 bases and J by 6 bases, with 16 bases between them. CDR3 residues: CASRKLGGQDTQYF. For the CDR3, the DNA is TGTGCCAGTAGGAAACTGGGGGGACAGGATACGCAGTATTTT.

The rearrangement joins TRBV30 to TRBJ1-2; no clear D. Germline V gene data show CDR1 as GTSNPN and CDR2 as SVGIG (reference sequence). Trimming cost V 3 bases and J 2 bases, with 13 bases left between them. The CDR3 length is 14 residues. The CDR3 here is CAWRVKVGNYGYTF. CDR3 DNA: TGTGCCTGGAGAGTTAAGGTGGGGAACTATGGCTACACCTTC.

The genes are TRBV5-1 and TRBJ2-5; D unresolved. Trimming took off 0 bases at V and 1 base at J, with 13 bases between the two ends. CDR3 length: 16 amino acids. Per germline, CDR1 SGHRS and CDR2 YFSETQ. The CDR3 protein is CASSLVGGFRQETQYF. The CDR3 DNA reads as TGCGCCAGCAGCTTGGTTGGCGGCTTCCGCCAAGAGACCCAGTACTTC. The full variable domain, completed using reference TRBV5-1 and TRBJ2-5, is KAGVTQTPRYLIKTRGQQVTLSCSPISGHRSVSWYQQTPGQGLQFLFEYFSETQRNKGNFPGRFSGRQFSNSRSEMNVSTLELGDSALYLCASSLVGGFRQETQYFGPGTRLLVL.

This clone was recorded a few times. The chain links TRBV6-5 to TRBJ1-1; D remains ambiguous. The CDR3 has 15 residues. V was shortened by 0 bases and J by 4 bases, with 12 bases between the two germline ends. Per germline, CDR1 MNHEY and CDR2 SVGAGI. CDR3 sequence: CASSYSHSRGTEAFF. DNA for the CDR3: TGTGCCAGCAGTTACTCACATTCCCGGGGCACTGAAGCTTTCTTT.

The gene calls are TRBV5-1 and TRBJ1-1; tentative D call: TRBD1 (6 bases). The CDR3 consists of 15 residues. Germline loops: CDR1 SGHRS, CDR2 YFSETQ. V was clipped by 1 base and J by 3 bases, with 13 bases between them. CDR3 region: CASSLQGRGDTEAFF. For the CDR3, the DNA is TGCGCCAGCAGCTTGCAGGGGCGAGGCGACACTGAAGCTTTCTTT. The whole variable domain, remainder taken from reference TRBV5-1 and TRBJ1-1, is KAGVTQTPRYLIKTRGQQVTLSCSPISGHRSVSWYQQTPGQGLQFLFEYFSETQRNKGNFPGRFSGRQFSNSRSEMNVSTLELGDSALYLCASSLQGRGDTEAFFGQGTRLTVV.

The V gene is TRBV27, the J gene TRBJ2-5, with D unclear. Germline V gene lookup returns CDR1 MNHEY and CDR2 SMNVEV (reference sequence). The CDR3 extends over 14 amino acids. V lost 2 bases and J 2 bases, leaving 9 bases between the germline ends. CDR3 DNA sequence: TGTGCCAGCAGTTTAAGCAGGCTTCAAGAGACCCAGTACTTC. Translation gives CASSLSRLQETQYF.

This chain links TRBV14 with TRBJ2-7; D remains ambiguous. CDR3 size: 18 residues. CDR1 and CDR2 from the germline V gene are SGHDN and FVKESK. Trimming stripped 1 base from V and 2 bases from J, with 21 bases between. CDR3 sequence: CASSQGLRLQTKPYEQYF. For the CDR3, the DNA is TGTGCCAGCAGCCAAGGTCTTCGTCTCCAGACAAAGCCCTACGAGCAGTACTTC.

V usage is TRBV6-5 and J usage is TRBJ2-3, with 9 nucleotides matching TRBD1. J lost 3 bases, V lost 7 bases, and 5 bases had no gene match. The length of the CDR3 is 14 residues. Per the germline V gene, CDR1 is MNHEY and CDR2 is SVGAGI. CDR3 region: CASTTGGQTDTQYF. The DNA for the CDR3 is TGTGCCAGCACCACAGGGGGCCAAACAGATACGCAGTATTTT.

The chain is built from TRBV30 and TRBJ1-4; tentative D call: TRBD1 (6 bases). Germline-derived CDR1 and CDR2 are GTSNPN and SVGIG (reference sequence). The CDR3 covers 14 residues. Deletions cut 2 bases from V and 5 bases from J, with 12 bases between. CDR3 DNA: TGTGCCTGGAGTAGGGGGGCGGAAAATGAAAAACTGTTTTTT. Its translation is CAWSRGAENEKLFF.

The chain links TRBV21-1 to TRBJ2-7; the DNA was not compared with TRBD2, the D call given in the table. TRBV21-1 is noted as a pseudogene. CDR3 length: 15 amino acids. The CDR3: CASSKGYEKIHEQYF. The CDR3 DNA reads TGTGCCAGCAGCAAAGGATATGAGAAAATCCACGAGCAGTACTTC.

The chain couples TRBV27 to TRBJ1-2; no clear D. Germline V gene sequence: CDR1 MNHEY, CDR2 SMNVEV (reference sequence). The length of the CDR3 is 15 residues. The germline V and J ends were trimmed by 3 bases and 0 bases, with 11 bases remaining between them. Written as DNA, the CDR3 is TGTGCCAGCAGTTTTTCTGGCGGTGCTAACTATGGCTACACCTTC. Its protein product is CASSFSGGANYGYTF.

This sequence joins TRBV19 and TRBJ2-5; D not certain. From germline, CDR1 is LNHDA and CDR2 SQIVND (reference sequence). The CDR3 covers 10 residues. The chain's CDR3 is CASGQETQYF. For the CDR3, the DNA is TGTGCATCGGGCCAAGAGACCCAGTACTTC.

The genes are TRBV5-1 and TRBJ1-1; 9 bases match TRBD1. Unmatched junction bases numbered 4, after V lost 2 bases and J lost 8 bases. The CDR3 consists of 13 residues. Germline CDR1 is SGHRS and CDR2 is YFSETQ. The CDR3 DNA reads TGCGCCAGCAGCTTTTCGGACAGGGGAGAAGCTTTCTTT. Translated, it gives CASSFSDRGEAFF.

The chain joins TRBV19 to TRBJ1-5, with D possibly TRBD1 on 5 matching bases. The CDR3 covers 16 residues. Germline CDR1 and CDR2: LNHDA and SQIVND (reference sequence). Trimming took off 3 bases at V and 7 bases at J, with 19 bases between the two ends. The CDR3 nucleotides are TGTGCCAGTAGTATTAGAGAGGGGCTGACGGGGCAGCCCCAGCATTTT. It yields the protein CASSIREGLTGQPQHF.